The rows below give T cell receptor beta chains drawn from one sample of a study of blood T cell repertoires in COVID-19. Method: immunoSEQ multiplex PCR; TCRdb's copy keeps in-frame clones and lacks some. The data contain about 280,000 clones, around 90% of them singletons. The sequenced sample was PBMCs or T cells enriched from blood (not recorded which). Receptors originate from a woman in her thirties who had recovered from COVID-19. Both conserved end residues are part of each CDR3. The order of the fields is J gene, V gene, CDR3 length, D gene, clone size, CDR3 protein, CDR3 DNA. D genes are given only for firm matches. Expanded clones get a size class; other rows say once, few or many, or leave the size out.

TRBJ1-1 TRBV5-1 16 TRBD1 . CASSPSRGTANTEAFF TGCGCCAGCAGCCCCTCCAGGGGGACTGCGAACACTGAAGCTTTCTTT
TRBJ1-5 TRBV27 14 . . CASRQGQGDQPQHF TGTGCCAGCAGACAGGGTCAAGGGGATCAGCCCCAGCATTTT
TRBJ2-3 TRBV27 15 . . CASSLRAGSTDTQYF TGTGCCAGCAGTTTAAGGGCGGGGAGCACAGATACGCAGTATTTT
TRBJ2-7 TRBV19 16 TRBD2 once CASSPIRTSLHYEQYF TGTGCCAGTAGCCCTATAAGGACTAGCCTCCACTACGAGCAGTACTTC
TRBJ2-1 TRBV6-2/TRBV6-3 22 TRBD2 . CASSHRLAGGPGGIHQYNEQFF TGTGCCAGCAGCCACCGACTAGCGGGGGGGCCGGGCGGAATTCACCAATACAATGAGCAGTTCTTC
TRBJ1-5 TRBV25-1 14 . . CASSEWYRNQPQHF TGTGCCAGCAGTGAATGGTATCGGAATCAGCCCCAGCATTTT
TRBJ2-7 TRBV6-2/TRBV6-3 14 TRBD1 . CASSYKRGPWEQYF TGTGCCAGCAGTTATAAGAGGGGGCCTTGGGAGCAGTACTTC
TRBJ1-2 TRBV3-1/TRBV3-2 14 . . CASSTQQVKSGYTF TGTGCCAGCAGCACCCAACAGGTTAAAAGTGGCTACACCTTC
TRBJ1-5 TRBV27 12 . once CASSSPGIAQHF TGTGCCAGCAGTAGCCCGGGGATAGCCCAGCATTTT
TRBJ1-2 TRBV7-9 16 TRBD1 . CASSFRQGSMNYGYTF TGTGCCAGCAGCTTTCGACAGGGGTCTATGAACTATGGCTACACCTTC
TRBJ2-1 TRBV5-4 13 . once CASSVSRYNEQFF TGTGCCAGCAGCGTCTCCCGTTACAATGAGCAGTTCTTC
TRBJ2-5 TRBV19 15 . . CASSIGSGTGETQYF TGTGCCAGTAGTATAGGTTCTGGGACTGGGGAGACCCAGTACTTC
TRBJ1-5 TRBV27 13 . . CASSLSRYQPQHF TGTGCCAGCAGTTTATCGAGGTATCAGCCCCAGCATTTT
TRBJ1-4 TRBV10-3 14 TRBD1 . CAISEDRVDEKLFF TGTGCCATCAGTGAAGACAGGGTAGATGAAAAACTGTTTTTT